The entry below describes one TCR beta chain. As yet, its antigen is unknown. Only in-frame clones appear in the TCRdb table, and some are missing; sequencing was by immunoSEQ multiplex PCR. The data show some 86,000 clones, about 88% seen once. The source of the sample is a study of T cell responses to AZD1222 COVID-19 vaccine. Second doses at about 4 or about 12 weeks were pooled. Study-wide results and limits: Increased Spike-specific TCR breadth and depth were observed after two AZD1222 doses. There were repertoire samples only from the period after the peak T cell response. Donor demographics were predominantly white British with a female majority; clonal diversity may be underestimated.

The sequence came from an adult who received the AZD1222 COVID-19 vaccine. The source material was peripheral blood, sampled 28 days after the second AZD1222 dose.

CDR3 nucleotide sequence: TGTGCCAGCAGCACCCGCCAGACAGGGAGCACTGAAGCTTTCTTT. Residues: CASSTRQTGSTEAFF. The chain links TRBV7-8 to TRBJ1-1; 7 nucleotides line up with TRBD1. The ends lost 5 bases at V and 4 bases at J; junction bases unmatched: 10. The CDR3 totals 15 residues. Per the germline V gene, CDR1 is SGHVS and CDR2 is FQNEAQ.